Described below is a single TCR beta chain sequence and its context. The data originate from a study of CD8 T cells in Susac syndrome. From blood CD8+ and CD4+ T cells, TCR beta sequences were generated. The patients with Susac syndrome were individuals who fulfilled the recently defined diagnostic criteria for disease that was either definite or probable. Negative isolation was used for CD8+ and CD4+ T cells and FACS enrichment for TEMRA cells. cDNA came from roughly 0.53 to 1 ug RNA primed by random hexamers. An immunoSEQ multiplex PCR amplified TCR beta CDR3 over 54 Vbeta and 13 Jbeta. MiXCR, applied by TCRdb to the immunoSEQ multiplex PCR reads, yields one record per CDR3 protein. This sample has 140,000 to 150,000 distinct CDR3 sequences, with almost 96% found just once. This CDR3 comprises 14 residues. Trimming cost V 4 bases and J 0 bases, with 13 bases left between them. Germline V gene sequence: CDR1 SQVTM, CDR2 ANQGSEA.

This rearrangement joins TRBV29-1 to TRBJ2-7; D unresolved. The sequence was obtained from a human donor with Susac syndrome. The sequencing sample was made of CD4+ T cells from PBMCs. The CDR3 loop is CSVAGRRDSYEQYF. The CDR3 DNA is TGCAGCGTTGCCGGCAGAAGGGACTCCTACGAGCAGTACTTC.